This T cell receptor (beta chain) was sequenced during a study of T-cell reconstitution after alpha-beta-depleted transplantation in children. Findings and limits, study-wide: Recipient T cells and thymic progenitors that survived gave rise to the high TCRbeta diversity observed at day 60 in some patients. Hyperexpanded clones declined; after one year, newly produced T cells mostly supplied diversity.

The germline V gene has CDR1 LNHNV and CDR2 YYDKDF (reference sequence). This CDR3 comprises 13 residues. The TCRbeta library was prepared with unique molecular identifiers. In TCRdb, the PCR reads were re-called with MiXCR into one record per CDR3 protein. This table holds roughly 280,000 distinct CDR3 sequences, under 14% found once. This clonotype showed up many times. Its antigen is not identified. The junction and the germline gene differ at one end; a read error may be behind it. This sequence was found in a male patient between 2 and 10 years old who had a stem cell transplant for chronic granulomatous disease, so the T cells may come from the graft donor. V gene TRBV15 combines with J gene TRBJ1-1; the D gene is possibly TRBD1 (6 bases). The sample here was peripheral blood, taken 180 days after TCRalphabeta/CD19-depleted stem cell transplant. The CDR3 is CATSRVPSQGLGF. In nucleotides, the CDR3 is TGTGCCACCAGCCGCGTTCCGAGCCAGGGGCTGGGCTTT. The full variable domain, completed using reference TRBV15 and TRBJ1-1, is DAMVIQNPRYQVTQFGKPVTLSCSQTLNHNVMYWYQQKSSQAPKLLFHYYDKDFNNEADTPDNFQSRRPNTSFCFLDIRSPGLGDTAMYLCATSRVPSQGLGFGQGTRLTVV.